The clone carrying this T cell receptor beta chain was observed a single time. This record belongs to a study of blood T cell repertoires in COVID-19. Participants came from roughly 23 US areas, aged about 18 to 100 years. The repertoire was sequenced with immunoSEQ multiplex PCR; TCRdb's copy has only in-frame clones and lacks some. This sample yields roughly 220,000 clones, of which just under 85% are seen a single time; roughly 15% belongs to the top ten. The CDR3 is made up of 13 amino acids. Trimming removed 5 bases at V and 6 bases at J, with 13 bases between. This TCR derives from a man aged 35 to 55 who had recovered from COVID-19. This chain joins TRBV12-3 or TRBV12-4 and TRBJ1-1; a weak D match, TRBD1 (6 bases). Sequencing was done on a sample of PBMCs or T cells enriched from blood (not recorded which). The DNA for the CDR3 is TGTGCCAGCAGTCGTCAGTGGGGGCCTGAAGCTTTCTTT. Its translation is CASSRQWGPEAFF.